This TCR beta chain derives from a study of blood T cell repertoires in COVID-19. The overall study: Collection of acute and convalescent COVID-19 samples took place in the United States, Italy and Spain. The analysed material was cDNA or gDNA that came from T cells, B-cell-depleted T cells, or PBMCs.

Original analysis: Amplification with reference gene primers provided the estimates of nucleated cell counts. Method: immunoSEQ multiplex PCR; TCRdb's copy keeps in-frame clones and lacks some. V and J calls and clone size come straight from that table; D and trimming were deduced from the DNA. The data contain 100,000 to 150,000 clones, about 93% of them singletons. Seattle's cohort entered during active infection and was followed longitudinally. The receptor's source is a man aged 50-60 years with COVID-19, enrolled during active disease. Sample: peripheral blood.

The CDR3 sequence is CASSFMDRGLGEQYF. CDR3 sequence (DNA): TGCGCCAGCAGCTTTATGGACAGGGGGCTGGGGGAGCAGTACTTC. The chain joins TRBV5-1 to TRBJ2-7; 11 bases agree with TRBD1. This CDR3 region has 15 residues. After removal of 2 bases from V and 7 bases from J, the junction contained 8 bases not matched to a gene. Per the germline V gene, CDR1 is SGHRS and CDR2 is YFSETQ.